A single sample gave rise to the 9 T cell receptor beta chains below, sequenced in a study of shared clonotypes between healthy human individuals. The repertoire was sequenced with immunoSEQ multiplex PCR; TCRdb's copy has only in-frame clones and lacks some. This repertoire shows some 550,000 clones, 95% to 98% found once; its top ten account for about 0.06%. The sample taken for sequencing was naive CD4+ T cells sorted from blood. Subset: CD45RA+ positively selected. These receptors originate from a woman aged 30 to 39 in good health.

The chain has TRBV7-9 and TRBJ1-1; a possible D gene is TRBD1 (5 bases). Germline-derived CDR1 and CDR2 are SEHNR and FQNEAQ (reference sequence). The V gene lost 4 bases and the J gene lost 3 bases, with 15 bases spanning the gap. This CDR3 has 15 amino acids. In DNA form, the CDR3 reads TGTGCCAGCAGCTGGATTGGGGGGGACCACACTGAAGCTTTCTTT. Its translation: CASSWIGGDHTEAFF.

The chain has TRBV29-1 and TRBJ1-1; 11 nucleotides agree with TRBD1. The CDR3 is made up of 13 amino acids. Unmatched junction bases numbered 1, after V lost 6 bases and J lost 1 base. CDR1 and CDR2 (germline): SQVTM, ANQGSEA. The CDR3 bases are TGCAGCGTAGGACAGGGGGCGAACACTGAAGCTTTCTTT. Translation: CSVGQGANTEAFF.

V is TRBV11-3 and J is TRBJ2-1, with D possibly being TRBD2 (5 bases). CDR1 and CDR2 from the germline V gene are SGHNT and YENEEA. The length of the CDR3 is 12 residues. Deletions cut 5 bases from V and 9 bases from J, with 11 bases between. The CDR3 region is CASSRDPGEQFF. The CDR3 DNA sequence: TGTGCCAGCAGCCGGGATCCGGGTGAGCAGTTCTTC.

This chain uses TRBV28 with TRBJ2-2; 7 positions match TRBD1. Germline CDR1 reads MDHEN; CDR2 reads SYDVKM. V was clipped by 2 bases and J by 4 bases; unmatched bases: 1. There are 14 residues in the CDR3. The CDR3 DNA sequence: TGTGCCAGCAGTTTAACAGGGGCCACCGGGGAGCTGTTTTTT. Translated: CASSLTGATGELFF.

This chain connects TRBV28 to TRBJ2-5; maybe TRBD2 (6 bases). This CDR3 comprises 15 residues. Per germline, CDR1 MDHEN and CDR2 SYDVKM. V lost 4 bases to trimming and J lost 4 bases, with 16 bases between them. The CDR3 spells CASSWGGRLSETQYF. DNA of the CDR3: TGTGCCAGCAGTTGGGGAGGTCGGTTGTCAGAGACCCAGTACTTC. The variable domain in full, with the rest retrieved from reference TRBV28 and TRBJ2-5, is DVKVTQSSRYLVKRTGEKVFLECVQDMDHENMFWYRQDPGLGLRLIYFSYDVKMKEKGDIPEGYSVSREKKERFSLILESASTNQTSMYLCASSWGGRLSETQYFGPGTRLLVL.

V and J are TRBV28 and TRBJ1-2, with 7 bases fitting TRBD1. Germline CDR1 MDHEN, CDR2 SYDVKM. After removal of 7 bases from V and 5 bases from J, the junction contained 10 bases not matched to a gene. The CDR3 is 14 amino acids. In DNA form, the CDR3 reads TGTGCCAGCAACCCCGGGACAGCGAGGTATGGCTACACCTTC. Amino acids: CASNPGTARYGYTF.

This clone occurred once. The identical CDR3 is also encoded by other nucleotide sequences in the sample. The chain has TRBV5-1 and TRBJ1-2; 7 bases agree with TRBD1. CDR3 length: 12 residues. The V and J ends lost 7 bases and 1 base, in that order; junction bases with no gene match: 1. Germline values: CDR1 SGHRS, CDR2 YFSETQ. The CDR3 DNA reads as TGCGCCAGCTCAGGGGGTAACTATGGCTACACCTTC. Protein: CASSGGNYGYTF.

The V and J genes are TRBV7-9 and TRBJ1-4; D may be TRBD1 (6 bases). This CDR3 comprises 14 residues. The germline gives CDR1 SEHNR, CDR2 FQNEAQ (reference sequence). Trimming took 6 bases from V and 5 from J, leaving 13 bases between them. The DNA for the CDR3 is TGTGCCAGCAGGGTCGGACAGATAAATGAAAAACTGTTTTTT. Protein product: CASRVGQINEKLFF. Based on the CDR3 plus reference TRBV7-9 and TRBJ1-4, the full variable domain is DTGVSQNPRHKITKRGQNVTFRCDPISEHNRLYWYRQTLGQGPEFLTYFQNEAQLEKSRLLSDRFSAERPKGSFSTLEIQRTEQGDSAMYLCASRVGQINEKLFFGSGTQLSVL.

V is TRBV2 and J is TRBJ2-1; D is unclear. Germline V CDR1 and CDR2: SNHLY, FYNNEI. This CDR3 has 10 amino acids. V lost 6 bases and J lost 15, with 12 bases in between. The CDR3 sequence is CASSLNRWFF. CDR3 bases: TGTGCCAGCAGCCTCAACCGCTGGTTCTTC.